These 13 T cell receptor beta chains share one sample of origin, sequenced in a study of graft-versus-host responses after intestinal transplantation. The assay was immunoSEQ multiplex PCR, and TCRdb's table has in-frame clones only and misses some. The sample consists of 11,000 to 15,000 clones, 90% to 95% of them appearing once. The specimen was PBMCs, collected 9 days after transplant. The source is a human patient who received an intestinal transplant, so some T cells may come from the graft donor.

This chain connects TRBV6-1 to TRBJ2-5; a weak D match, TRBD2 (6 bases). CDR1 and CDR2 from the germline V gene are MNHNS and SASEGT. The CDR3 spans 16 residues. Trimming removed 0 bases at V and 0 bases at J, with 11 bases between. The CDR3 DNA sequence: TGTGCCAGCAGTGAAGCGGCGGGGAGGTACCAAGAGACCCAGTACTTC. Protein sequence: CASSEAAGRYQETQYF.

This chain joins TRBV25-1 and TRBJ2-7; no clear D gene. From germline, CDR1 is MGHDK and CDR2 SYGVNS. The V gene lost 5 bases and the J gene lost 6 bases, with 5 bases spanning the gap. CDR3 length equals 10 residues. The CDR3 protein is CASSLGEQYF. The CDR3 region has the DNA TGTGCCAGCAGTCTGGGCGAGCAGTACTTC.

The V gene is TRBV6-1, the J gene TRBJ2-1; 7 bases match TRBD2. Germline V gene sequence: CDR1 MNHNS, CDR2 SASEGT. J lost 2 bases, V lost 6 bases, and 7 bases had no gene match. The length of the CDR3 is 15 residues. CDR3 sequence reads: CASSPSGATYNEQFF. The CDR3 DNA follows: TGTGCCAGCAGCCCAAGCGGGGCGACCTACAATGAGCAGTTCTTC.

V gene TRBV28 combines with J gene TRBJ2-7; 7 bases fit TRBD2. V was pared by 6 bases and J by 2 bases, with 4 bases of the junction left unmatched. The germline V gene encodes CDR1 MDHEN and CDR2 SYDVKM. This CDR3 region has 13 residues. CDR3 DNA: TGTGCCAGCAGCTCCCGGGGGGCCTACGAGCAGTACTTC. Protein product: CASSSRGAYEQYF.

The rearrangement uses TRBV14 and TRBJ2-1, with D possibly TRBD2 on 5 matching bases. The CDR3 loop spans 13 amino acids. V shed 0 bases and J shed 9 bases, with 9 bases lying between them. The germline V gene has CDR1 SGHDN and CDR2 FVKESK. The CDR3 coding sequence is TGTGCCAGCAGCCAAGATCAGACTACTGAGCAGTTCTTC. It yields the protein CASSQDQTTEQFF.

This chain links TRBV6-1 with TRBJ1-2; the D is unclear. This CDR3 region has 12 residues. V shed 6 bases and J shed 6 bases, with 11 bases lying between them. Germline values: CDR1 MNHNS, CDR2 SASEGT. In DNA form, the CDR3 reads TGTGCCAGCAGCCAAAGGACCGATGGCTACACCTTC. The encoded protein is CASSQRTDGYTF.

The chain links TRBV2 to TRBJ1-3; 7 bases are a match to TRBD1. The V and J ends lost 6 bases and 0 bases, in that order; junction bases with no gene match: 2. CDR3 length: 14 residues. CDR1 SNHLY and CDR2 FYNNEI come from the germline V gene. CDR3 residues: CASRAGGSGNTIYF. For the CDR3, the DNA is TGTGCCAGCAGGGCAGGGGGCTCTGGAAACACCATATATTTT.

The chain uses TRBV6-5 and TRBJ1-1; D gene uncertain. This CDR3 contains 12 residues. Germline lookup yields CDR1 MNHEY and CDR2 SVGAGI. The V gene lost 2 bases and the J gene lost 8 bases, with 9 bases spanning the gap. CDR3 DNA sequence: TGTGCCAGCAGTTACCCTTTAGAGGAAGCTTTCTTT. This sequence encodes CASSYPLEEAFF.

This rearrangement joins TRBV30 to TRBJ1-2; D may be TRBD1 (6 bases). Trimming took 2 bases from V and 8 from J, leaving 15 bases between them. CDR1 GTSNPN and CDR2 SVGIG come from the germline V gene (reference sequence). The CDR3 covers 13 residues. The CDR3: CAWSWGRGNGYTF. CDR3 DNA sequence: TGTGCCTGGAGTTGGGGGCGGGGAAACGGCTACACCTTC.

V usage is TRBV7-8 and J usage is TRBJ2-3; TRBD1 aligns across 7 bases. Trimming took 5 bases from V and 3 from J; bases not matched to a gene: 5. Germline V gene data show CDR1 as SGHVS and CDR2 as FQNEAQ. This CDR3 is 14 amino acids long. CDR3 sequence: CASSPIQGTDTQYF. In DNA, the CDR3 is TGTGCCAGCAGCCCGATACAGGGGACAGATACGCAGTATTTT.

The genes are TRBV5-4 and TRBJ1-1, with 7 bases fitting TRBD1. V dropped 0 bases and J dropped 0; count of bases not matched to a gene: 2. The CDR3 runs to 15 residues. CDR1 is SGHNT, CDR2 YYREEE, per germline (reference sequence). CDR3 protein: CASSLARGLNTEAFF. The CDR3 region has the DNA TGTGCCAGCAGCTTGGCCAGGGGGTTGAACACTGAAGCTTTCTTT.

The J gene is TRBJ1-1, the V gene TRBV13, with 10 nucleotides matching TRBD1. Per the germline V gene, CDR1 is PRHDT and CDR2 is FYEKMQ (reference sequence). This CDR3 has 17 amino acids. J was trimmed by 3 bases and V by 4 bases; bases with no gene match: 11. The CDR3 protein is CASSSQTRGTGDTEAFF. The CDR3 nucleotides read TGTGCCAGCAGCTCCCAAACCCGAGGGACAGGGGACACTGAAGCTTTCTTT.

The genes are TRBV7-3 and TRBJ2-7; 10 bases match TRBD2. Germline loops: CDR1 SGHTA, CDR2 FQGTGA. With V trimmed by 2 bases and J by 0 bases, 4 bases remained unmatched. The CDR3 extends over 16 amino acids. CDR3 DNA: TGTGCCAGCAGCTTACAAGCTAGCGGGAGCTCCTACGAGCAGTACTTC. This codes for CASSLQASGSSYEQYF. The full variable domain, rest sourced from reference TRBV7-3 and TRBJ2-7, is GAGVSQTPSNKVTEKGKYVELRCDPISGHTALYWYRQSLGQGPEFLIYFQGTGAADDSGLPNDRFFAVRPEGSVSTLKIQRTERGDSAVYLCASSLQASGSSYEQYFGPGTRLTVT.